Following are 10 T cell receptor beta chains from one sample sequenced in a study of HIV-infected children after antiretroviral therapy interruption. The treatment is: PENTA 11 planned treatment interruption arm or continuous ART arm. The TCR library was built from RNA with a 3' RACE protocol and unique molecular identifiers. MiXCR was run by TCRdb on the 3' RACE reads, yielding one entry per CDR3 protein. Among roughly 16,000 distinct CDR3 sequences listed, 3% to 4% were seen once. The sequencing used CD45RO+ CD8+ T cells from PBMCs, pooled from several time points, collected from a donor given antiretroviral therapy, either interrupted or continuous. Subset denoted: memory CD8+ CD45RO+ CD45RA- T cells. These receptors originate from a pool of human donors with HIV.

This clonotype occurred many times. The chain has TRBV19 and TRBJ2-3; D is unclear. The ends were cut back, 5 bases at V and 4 bases at J, with 16 bases in the middle. The CDR3 loop spans 15 amino acids. Germline loops: CDR1 LNHDA, CDR2 SQIVND (reference sequence). CDR3 nucleotides: TGTGCCAGTAGTCTCTGGGTTATTGGCCCAGATACGCAGTATTTT. This encodes CASSLWVIGPDTQYF.

This clonotype was seen repeatedly, ten times or more. The chain is built from TRBV7-2 and TRBJ1-5, with D perhaps TRBD1 (5 bases). Germline assignment: CDR1 SGHTA and CDR2 FQGNSA. CDR3 length: 14 amino acids. V shed 5 bases and J shed 7 bases, with 15 bases lying between them. The CDR3 loop is CASSGNQGGQPQHF. CDR3 DNA sequence: TGTGCCAGCAGCGGAAACCAGGGTGGGCAGCCCCAGCATTTT.

This clonotype was recorded at least ten times. This rearrangement joins TRBV11-2 to TRBJ2-4; TRBD2 agrees at 7 bases. This CDR3 region has 15 residues. Trimming removed 6 bases from V and 0 bases from J; junction bases left unmatched: 5. Germline V gives CDR1 SGHAT, CDR2 FQNNGV. The DNA for the CDR3 is TGTGCCAGCAGTCGCGGGGGAATAGCCAAAAACATTCAGTACTTC. Protein sequence: CASSRGGIAKNIQYF. Variable domain in full (rest from reference TRBV11-2 and TRBJ2-4): EAGVAQSPRYKIIEKRQSVAFWCNPISGHATLYWYQQILGQGPKLLIQFQNNGVVDDSQLPKDRFSAERLKGVDSTLKIQPAKLEDSAVYLCASSRGGIAKNIQYFGAGTRLSVL.

This clonotype was recorded many times. The V gene is TRBV2, the J gene TRBJ1-2; D gene uncertain. Trimming cost V 3 bases and J 6 bases, with 11 bases left between them. Germline V gene sequence: CDR1 SNHLY, CDR2 FYNNEI. The CDR3 extends over 13 amino acids. The CDR3 protein is CASSDRVTDGYTF. The CDR3 DNA is TGTGCCAGCAGTGACAGAGTGACGGATGGCTACACCTTC. The full variable domain, rest sourced from reference TRBV2 and TRBJ1-2, is EPEVTQTPSHQVTQMGQEVILRCVPISNHLYFYWYRQILGQKVEFLVSFYNNEISEKSEIFDDQFSVERPDGSNFTLKIRSTKLEDSAMYFCASSDRVTDGYTFGSGTRLTVV.

At least ten counts were recorded for this clonotype. The chain uses TRBV27 and TRBJ2-7, with 7 nucleotides matching TRBD1. With V trimmed by 6 bases and J by 3 bases, 5 bases remained unmatched. Germline-derived CDR1 and CDR2 are MNHEY and SMNVEV (reference sequence). The CDR3 length is 13 residues. The CDR3 DNA follows: TGTGCCAGCAGGGGGACAGTTCGCTACGAGCAGTACTTC. Translating it yields CASRGTVRYEQYF.

This clonotype was detected ten times or more. The V and J genes are TRBV27 and TRBJ1-4, with a weak D call TRBD1 (5 bases). The CDR3 covers 13 residues. V shed 6 bases and J shed 12 bases, with 17 bases lying between them. The germline V gene encodes CDR1 MNHEY and CDR2 SMNVEV (reference sequence). CDR3 DNA: TGTGCCAGCAGGCTCCCGGGGCGGGAGGAACTGTTTTTT. It is translated as CASRLPGREELFF.

This clonotype showed up just a few times. The V and J genes are TRBV25-1 and TRBJ1-5, with D possibly being TRBD1 (5 bases). CDR1 is MGHDK, CDR2 SYGVNS, per germline. This CDR3 region has 14 residues. V lost 6 bases to trimming and J lost 3 bases, with 12 bases between them. The CDR3 sequence is CASSAGRLNQPQHF. The CDR3, as DNA: TGTGCCAGCAGCGCGGGACGGCTCAATCAGCCCCAGCATTTT.

This clonotype was recorded at least ten times. The chain carries TRBV4-1 and TRBJ1-1; D might be TRBD1 (6 bases). The length of the CDR3 is 20 residues. The V gene's germline CDR1 is MGHRA and CDR2 YSYEKL. V lost 0 bases and J 0 bases, leaving 23 bases between the germline ends. Here the CDR3 DNA reads TGCGCCAGCAGCCAAGAGGGGCAGGGGAATAATGGAGGAATGAACACTGAAGCTTTCTTT. Its protein is CASSQEGQGNNGGMNTEAFF.

There are many counts of this clonotype. The rearrangement links TRBV24-1 to TRBJ2-3, with 7 bases aligning to TRBD2. Germline CDR1 reads KGHDR; CDR2 reads SFDVKD. V dropped 5 bases and J dropped 2; count of bases not matched to a gene: 9. The CDR3 has 16 residues. Here the CDR3 reads CATSAHGRGITDTQYF. In nucleotides, the CDR3 is TGTGCCACCAGTGCCCATGGGCGGGGGATCACAGATACGCAGTATTTT.

This clonotype has a count of ten or more. The chain employs TRBV29-1 and TRBJ2-5; 9 positions match TRBD1. Germline lookup yields CDR1 SQVTM and CDR2 ANQGSEA. This CDR3 comprises 14 residues. After removal of 3 bases from V and 3 bases from J, the junction contained 5 bases not matched to a gene. CDR3 coding DNA: TGCAGCGTTGAGATGGACAGGGGAGAAGAGACCCAGTACTTC. It is translated as CSVEMDRGEETQYF.